A single sample gave rise to the 18 T cell receptor beta chains below, sequenced in a study of post-analysis software for immune sequencing data. Whole-study findings and limits: TRBV5-6, TRBV5-1 and TRBV20-1 were among a handful of TRBV segments more frequent in patients than controls.

Their antigens remain unidentified. Carried by the TCR beta cDNA libraries were unique molecular identifiers. TCRdb independently ran MiXCR on the PCR reads; one entry per CDR3 protein. The sample shows some 260,000 distinct CDR3 sequences, 35% to 40% of them seen only once. The sequencing sample was made of blood. The receptors were gathered from a girl aged 10-17 years with multiple sclerosis.

The CDR3: CASSLKGLGNEQYF. Here the CDR3 DNA reads TGCGCCAGCAGCTTAAAGGGTTTGGGTAATGAGCAGTACTTC. The chain joins TRBV5-1 to TRBJ2-5; D unresolved. There are 14 residues in the CDR3. Looked up from germline, CDR1 is SGHRS and CDR2 is YFSETQ. Trimming cost V 2 bases and J 11 bases, with 19 bases left between them.

This chain joins TRBV5-4 and TRBJ2-5; 10 positions agree with TRBD2. CDR3 size: 15 residues. The junction had 14 bases not matched to a gene; V was cut back by 4 bases and J by 11 bases. Looked up from germline, CDR1 is SGHNT and CDR2 is YYREEE (reference sequence). CDR3 sequence (DNA): TGTGCCAGCAGCCCGGGGGGACTAGCGCCCAATGAGCAGTACTTC. This encodes CASSPGGLAPNEQYF.

As regards this clonotype: This clone may be a read error of a much larger clone one base away. The rearrangement links TRBV6-6 to TRBJ1-2; D uncertain. The CDR3 has 14 residues. Germline loops: CDR1 MNHNY, CDR2 SVGAGI (reference sequence). CDR3 residues: CTSSFQRRVDGYTF. CDR3 sequence (DNA): TGTACCAGCAGTTTTCAAAGGCGGGTGGATGGCTACACCTTC.

This clonotype showed up just a few times. A much more abundant neighbour one base away suggests this may be a read error. The V and J genes are TRBV20-1 and TRBJ2-7, with TRBD2 matching over 13 bases. Germline CDR1 and CDR2: DFQATT and SNEGSKA (reference sequence). V gave up 1 base and J gave up 7 bases; unmatched junction bases: 7. This CDR3 is 15 amino acids long. This CDR3 is CSARGLAGGGDEQYF. CDR3 bases: TGCAGTGCTAGAGGACTAGCGGGAGGAGGCGATGAGCAGTACTTC.

V is TRBV29-1 and J is TRBJ2-3; D remains unclear. This CDR3 is built from 13 residues. Trimming removed 3 bases from V and 0 bases from J, with 7 bases in between. From germline, CDR1 is SQVTM and CDR2 ANQGSEA. The CDR3 nucleotides are TGCAGCGTTGACCCCGGAAGCACAGATACGCAGTATTTT. Protein: CSVDPGSTDTQYF.

Worth noting for this clonotype: This sequence may be a read error, since a much larger clone differs from it by one base. V is TRBV5-1 and J is TRBJ1-1; 9 positions match TRBD1. The length of the CDR3 is 16 residues. In germline, CDR1 is SGHRS, CDR2 YFSETQ. After removal of 3 bases from V and 5 bases from J, the junction contained 11 bases not matched to a gene. The CDR3 sequence is CASSWGPQGAETEAFF. For the CDR3, the DNA is TGCGCCAGCAGCTGGGGGCCACAGGGGGCAGAAACTGAAGCTTTCTTT.

The table lists this clonotype with many counts. V is TRBV10-3 and J is TRBJ1-2; perhaps TRBD1 as D (6 bases). The germline CDR1 and CDR2 sequences are ENHRY and SYGVKD. The CDR3 extends over 13 amino acids. Trimming took off 11 bases at V and 4 bases at J, with 17 bases between the two ends. The CDR3 sequence: CAAGGDTSYGYTF. CDR3 sequence (DNA): TGTGCCGCCGGCGGGGACACGAGCTATGGCTACACCTTC.

The chain carries TRBV7-9 and TRBJ2-1, with D unclear. The germline V gene has CDR1 SEHNR and CDR2 FQNEAQ (reference sequence). Trimming took off 5 bases at V and 5 bases at J, with 7 bases between the two ends. The CDR3 contains 12 residues. The CDR3 loop is CASSRANNEQFF. CDR3 nucleotides: TGTGCCAGCAGCCGCGCGAACAATGAGCAGTTCTTC.

This clonotype was seen a handful of times. The junction differs from germline at one of its ends, possibly a read error. V gene TRBV7-9 combines with J gene TRBJ1-1; D is undetermined. The CDR3 sequence is 13 residues long. Germline V gives CDR1 SEHNR, CDR2 FQNEAQ (reference sequence). CDR3 region: CTSSLDGLTEAFF. Written as DNA, the CDR3 is TGTACCAGCAGCTTAGACGGACTAACTGAAGCTTTCTTT.

This clonotype was found many times. The chain carries TRBV12-3 or TRBV12-4 and TRBJ2-3, with D unresolved. Trimming cost V 1 base and J 0 bases, with 8 bases left between them. This CDR3 contains 15 residues. As DNA, the CDR3 is TGTGCCAGCAGTTTAGTGCAAACTAGCACAGATACGCAGTATTTT. Residues: CASSLVQTSTDTQYF.

This clonotype was seen many times. The chain couples TRBV27 to TRBJ2-3; 8 positions match TRBD1. Trimming at V came to 2 bases and at J to 6 bases, leaving 4 bases not matched to a gene. The CDR3 totals 14 residues. The germline CDR1 and CDR2 sequences are MNHEY and SMNVEV (reference sequence). CDR3: CASSLQGAGDTQYF. In DNA form, the CDR3 reads TGTGCCAGCAGTTTACAGGGGGCTGGGGATACGCAGTATTTT.

V usage is TRBV25-1 and J usage is TRBJ1-2, with D possibly TRBD1 on 5 matching bases. Per the germline V gene, CDR1 is MGHDK and CDR2 is SYGVNS. This CDR3 is built from 15 residues. Deletions cut 3 bases from V and 4 bases from J, with 15 bases between. The CDR3 region has the DNA TGTGCCAGCAGTGATAGTACCAGGGCCGGCTATGGCTACACCTTC. It yields the protein CASSDSTRAGYGYTF.

Details on this clonotype: A much larger clone lies a single base off, so this may be a read error. V usage is TRBV20-1 and J usage is TRBJ2-6; D remains ambiguous. Germline CDR1 reads DFQATT; CDR2 reads SNEGSKA (reference sequence). V was shortened by 0 bases and J by 4 bases, with 4 bases between the two germline ends. The CDR3 covers 13 residues. The CDR3 region is CSARDIGANVLTF. The DNA of the CDR3 is TGCAGTGCTAGAGATATCGGGGCCAACGTCCTGACTTTC.

This clonotype was found once. This chain joins TRBV7-2 and TRBJ2-7; D remains unclear. Trimming removed 5 bases from V and 2 bases from J, with 7 bases in between. Per germline, CDR1 SGHTA and CDR2 FQGNSA. This CDR3 comprises 12 residues. The CDR3 protein is CASSAMTYEQYF. In DNA, the CDR3 is TGTGCCAGCAGCGCCATGACCTACGAGCAGTACTTC.

In the case of this clonotype: Possible read error: a much larger clone is one base away. The gene calls are TRBV20-1 and TRBJ1-2, with D unresolved. The CDR3 spans 14 residues. Trimming cost V 0 bases and J 0 bases, with 8 bases left between them. Looked up from germline, CDR1 is DFQATT and CDR2 is SNEGSKA (reference sequence). CDR3 loop: CSARDDGANYGYTF. CDR3 nucleotides: TGCAGTGCTAGAGACGACGGCGCTAACTATGGCTACACCTTC.

This clonotype was seen at least ten times. A read error may produce the germline difference seen at one junction end. The rearrangement uses TRBV20-1 and TRBJ1-2; D is undetermined. The germline V gene has CDR1 DFQATT and CDR2 SNEGSKA (reference sequence). The CDR3 extends over 10 amino acids. In nucleotides, the CDR3 is TGTAGTGCTAGGGCACATGGCTACACCTTC. Protein sequence: CSARAHGYTF.

This clonotype appeared many times. The chain is built from TRBV3-1 and TRBJ2-7; tentatively, D is TRBD2 (5 bases). Germline lookup yields CDR1 LGHDT and CDR2 YNNKEL (reference sequence). This CDR3 has 14 residues. Trimming left V 1 base short and J 3 bases short, with 10 bases between. In DNA, the CDR3 is TGTGCCAGCAGCCAAGGGACTCGGCTCTACGAGCAGTACTTC. Its protein is CASSQGTRLYEQYF.

This sequence joins TRBV4-2 and TRBJ1-2; weak D call: TRBD1 (6 bases). CDR1 LGHNA and CDR2 YNFKEQ come from the germline V gene. The V end was cut by 1 base, the J end by 4 bases, with 16 bases between. The CDR3 has 16 residues. CDR3 in DNA: TGTGCCAGCAGCCAAGTTGGCGGACAGCGAAGCTATGGCTACACCTTC. It specifies CASSQVGGQRSYGYTF.